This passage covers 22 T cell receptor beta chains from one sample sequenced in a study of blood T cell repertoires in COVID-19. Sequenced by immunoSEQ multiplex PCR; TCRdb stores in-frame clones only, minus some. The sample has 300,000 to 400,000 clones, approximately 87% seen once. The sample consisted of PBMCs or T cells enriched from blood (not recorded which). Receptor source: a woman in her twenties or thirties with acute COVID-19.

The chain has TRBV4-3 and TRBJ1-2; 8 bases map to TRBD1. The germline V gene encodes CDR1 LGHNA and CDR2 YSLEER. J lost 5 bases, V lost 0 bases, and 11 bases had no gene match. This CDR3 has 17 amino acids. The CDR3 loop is CASSQDNAGGLVYGYTF. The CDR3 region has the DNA TGCGCCAGCAGCCAAGATAACGCAGGGGGCCTAGTTTATGGCTACACCTTC.

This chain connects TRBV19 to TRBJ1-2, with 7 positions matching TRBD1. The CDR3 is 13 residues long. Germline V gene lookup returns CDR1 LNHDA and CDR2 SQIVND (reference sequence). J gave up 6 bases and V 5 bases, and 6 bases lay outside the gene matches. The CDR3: CASSLTGKDGYTF. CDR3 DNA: TGTGCCAGTAGTCTGACAGGGAAGGATGGCTACACCTTC. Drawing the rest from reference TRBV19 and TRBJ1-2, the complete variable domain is DGGITQSPKYLFRKEGQNVTLSCEQNLNHDAMYWYRQDPGQGLRLIYYSQIVNDFQKGDIAEGYSVSREKKESFPLTVTSAQKNPTAFYLCASSLTGKDGYTFGSGTRLTVV.

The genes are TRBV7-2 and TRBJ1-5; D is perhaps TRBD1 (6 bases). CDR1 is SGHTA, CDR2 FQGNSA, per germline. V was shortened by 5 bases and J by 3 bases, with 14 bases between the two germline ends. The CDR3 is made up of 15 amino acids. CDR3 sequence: CASSPEQGNNQPQHF. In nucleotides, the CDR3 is TGTGCCAGCAGCCCCGAACAGGGCAACAATCAGCCCCAGCATTTT.

DNA of the CDR3: TGTGCCAGCAGCGGACAGTTTTCCGGGGAGCTGTTTTTT. It yields the protein CASSGQFSGELFF. The V and J genes are TRBV6-5 and TRBJ2-2; a possible D gene is TRBD1 (6 bases). The CDR3 runs 13 residues. V shed 6 bases and J shed 6 bases, with 11 bases lying between them. Germline loops: CDR1 MNHEY, CDR2 SVGAGI.

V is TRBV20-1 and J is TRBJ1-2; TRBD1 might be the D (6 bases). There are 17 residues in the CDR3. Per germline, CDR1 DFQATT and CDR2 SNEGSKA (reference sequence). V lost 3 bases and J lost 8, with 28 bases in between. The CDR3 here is CSASVSGFTLIQGGYTF. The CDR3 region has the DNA TGCAGTGCTAGTGTATCGGGCTTTACACTCATACAGGGCGGCTACACCTTC.

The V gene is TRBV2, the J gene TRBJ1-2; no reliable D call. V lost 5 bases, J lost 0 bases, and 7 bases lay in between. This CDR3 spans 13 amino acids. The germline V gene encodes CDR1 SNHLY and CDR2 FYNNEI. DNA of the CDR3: TGTGCCAGCAGTTCGGAGTCTAACTATGGCTACACCTTC. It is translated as CASSSESNYGYTF.

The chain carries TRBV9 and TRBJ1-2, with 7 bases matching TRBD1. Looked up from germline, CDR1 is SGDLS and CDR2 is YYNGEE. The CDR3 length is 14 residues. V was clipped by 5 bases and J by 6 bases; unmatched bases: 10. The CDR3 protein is CASRQTGTGNGYTF. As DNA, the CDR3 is TGTGCCAGCAGGCAGACAGGGACTGGAAATGGCTACACCTTC.

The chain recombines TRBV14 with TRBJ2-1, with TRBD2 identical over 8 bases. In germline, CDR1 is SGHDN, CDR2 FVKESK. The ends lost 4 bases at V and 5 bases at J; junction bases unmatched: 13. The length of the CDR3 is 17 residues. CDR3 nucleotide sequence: TGTGCCAGCAGCCCCGGATTTGGGCGGGGGGACAACAATGAGCAGTTCTTC. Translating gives CASSPGFGRGDNNEQFF.

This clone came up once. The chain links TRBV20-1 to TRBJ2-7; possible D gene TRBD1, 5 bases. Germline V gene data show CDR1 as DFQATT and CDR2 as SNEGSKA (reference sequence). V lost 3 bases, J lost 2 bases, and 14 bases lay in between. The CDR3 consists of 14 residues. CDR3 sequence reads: CSASRPLGAYEQYF. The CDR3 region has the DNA TGCAGTGCTAGTCGGCCTTTAGGGGCCTACGAGCAGTACTTC.

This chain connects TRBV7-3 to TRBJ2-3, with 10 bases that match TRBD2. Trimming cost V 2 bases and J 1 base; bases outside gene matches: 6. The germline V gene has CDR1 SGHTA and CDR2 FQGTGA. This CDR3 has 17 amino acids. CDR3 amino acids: CASSLGVAGGGTDTQYF. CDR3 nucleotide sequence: TGTGCCAGCAGCTTAGGGGTAGCGGGGGGAGGCACAGATACGCAGTATTTT.

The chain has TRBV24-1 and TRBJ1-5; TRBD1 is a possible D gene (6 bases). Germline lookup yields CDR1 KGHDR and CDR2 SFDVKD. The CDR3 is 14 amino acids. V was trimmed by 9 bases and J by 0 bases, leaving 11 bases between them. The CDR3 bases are TGTGCCACCGCGGCAGGGGATAGCAATCAGCCCCAGCATTTT. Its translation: CATAAGDSNQPQHF.

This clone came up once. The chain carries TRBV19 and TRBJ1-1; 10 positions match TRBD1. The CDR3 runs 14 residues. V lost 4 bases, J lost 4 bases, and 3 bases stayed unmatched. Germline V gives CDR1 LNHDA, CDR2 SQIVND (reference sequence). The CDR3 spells CASSRGQGTTEAFF. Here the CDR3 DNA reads TGTGCCAGTAGTAGGGGACAGGGGACCACTGAAGCTTTCTTT.

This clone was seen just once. The CDR3 sequence is CASSYSYGYTF. In DNA form, the CDR3 reads TGTGCCAGCAGTTATAGCTATGGCTACACCTTC. This sequence joins TRBV12-3 or TRBV12-4 and TRBJ1-2; no reliable D call. Trimming removed 4 bases from V and 4 bases from J, with 4 bases in between. The CDR3 is 11 amino acids.

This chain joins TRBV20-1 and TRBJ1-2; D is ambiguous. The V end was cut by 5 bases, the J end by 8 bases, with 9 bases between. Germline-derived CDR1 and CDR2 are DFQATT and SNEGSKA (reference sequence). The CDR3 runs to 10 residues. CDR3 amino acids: CSALERGYTF. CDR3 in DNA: TGCAGTGCTCTGGAGCGGGGCTACACCTTC.

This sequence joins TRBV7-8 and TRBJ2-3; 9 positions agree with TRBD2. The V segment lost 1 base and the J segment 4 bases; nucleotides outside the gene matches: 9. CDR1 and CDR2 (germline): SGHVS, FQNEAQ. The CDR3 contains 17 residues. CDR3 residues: CASSLGVAGERSDTQYF. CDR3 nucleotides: TGTGCCAGCAGCTTAGGGGTAGCGGGGGAAAGGTCAGATACGCAGTATTTT.

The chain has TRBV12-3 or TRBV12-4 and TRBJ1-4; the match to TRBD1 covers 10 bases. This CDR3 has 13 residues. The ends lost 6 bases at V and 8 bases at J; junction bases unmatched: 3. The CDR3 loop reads CASRGQGLEKLFF. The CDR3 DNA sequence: TGTGCCAGCAGGGGACAGGGGTTAGAAAAACTGTTTTTT.

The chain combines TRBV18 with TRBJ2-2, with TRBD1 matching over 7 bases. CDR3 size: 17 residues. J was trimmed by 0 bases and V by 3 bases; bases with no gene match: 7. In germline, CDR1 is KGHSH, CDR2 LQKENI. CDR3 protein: CASSPPAQGANTGELFF. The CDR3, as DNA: TGTGCCAGCTCACCCCCGGCCCAGGGGGCGAACACCGGGGAGCTGTTTTTT.

The CDR3 DNA reads as TGTGCCAGCAGTTTTTTCTCTTTGTTATCCTTAAATAGCTCCTACAATGAGCAGTTCTTC. This gives the protein CASSFFSLLSLNSSYNEQFF. This rearrangement joins TRBV27 to TRBJ2-1, with D hard to call. The CDR3 has 20 amino acids. V was trimmed by 3 bases and J by 0 bases, leaving 24 bases between them. Germline loops: CDR1 MNHEY, CDR2 SMNVEV (reference sequence).

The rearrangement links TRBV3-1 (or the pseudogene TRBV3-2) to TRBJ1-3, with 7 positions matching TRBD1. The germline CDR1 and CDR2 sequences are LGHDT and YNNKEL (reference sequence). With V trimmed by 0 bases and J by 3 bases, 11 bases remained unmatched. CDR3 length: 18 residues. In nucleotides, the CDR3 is TGTGCCAGCAGCCAAGACCAAACTAACAGGGGAAATGGAAACACCATATATTTT. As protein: CASSQDQTNRGNGNTIYF.

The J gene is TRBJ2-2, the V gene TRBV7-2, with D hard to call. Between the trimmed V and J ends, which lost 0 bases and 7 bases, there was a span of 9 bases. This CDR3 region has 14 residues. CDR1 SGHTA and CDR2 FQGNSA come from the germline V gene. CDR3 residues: CASSLAIAIGELFF. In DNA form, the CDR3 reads TGTGCCAGCAGCTTAGCGATTGCGATCGGGGAGCTGTTTTTT.

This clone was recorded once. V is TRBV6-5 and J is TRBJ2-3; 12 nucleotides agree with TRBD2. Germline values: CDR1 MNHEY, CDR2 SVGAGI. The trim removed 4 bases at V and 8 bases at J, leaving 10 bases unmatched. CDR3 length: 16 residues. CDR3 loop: CASSSGSSGGAVTQYF. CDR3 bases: TGTGCCAGCAGTTCGGGGTCTAGCGGGGGGGCAGTTACGCAGTATTTT.

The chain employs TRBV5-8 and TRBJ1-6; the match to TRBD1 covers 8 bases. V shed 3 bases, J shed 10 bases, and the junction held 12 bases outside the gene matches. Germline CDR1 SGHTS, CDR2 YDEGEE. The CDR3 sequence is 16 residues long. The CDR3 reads CASSSVDRGLESPLHF. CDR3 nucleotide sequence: TGTGCCAGCAGCTCGGTCGACAGGGGTTTAGAGTCACCCCTCCACTTT.